This is a list of T cell receptor gamma chains from one sample in a study of intestinal T cells in coeliac disease. TCRdb reran clone calling via CATT on the multiplex PCR reads. The data contain under 650 gamma-chain clones, 51% of them singletons. Sequenced sample: a duodenal biopsy. The receptors shown here come from a human donor who served as a control with a normal duodenal biopsy, not a healthy volunteer. Each CDR3 is given with its conserved first and last residue. Clone size is shown for a subset of rows, as once, few, many or a class of expanded clone.

J gene: TRGJ1/TRGJ2
clone size: NA
V gene: TRGV5
CDR3 DNA: TGTGCCGACCTGGGAATAAATTATTATAAGAAACTCTTT
CDR3 protein: CADLGINYYKKLF

J gene: TRGJ1/TRGJ2
clone size: NA
V gene: TRGV3
CDR3 DNA: TGTGCCACCTGGGACAGGACGAGTAAGAAACTCTTT
CDR3 protein: CATWDRTSKKLF

J gene: TRGJ1/TRGJ2
clone size: few
V gene: TRGV5
CDR3 DNA: TGTGCCACCGTGGGACAGGCCAGGCGGGATAAGAAACTCTTT
CDR3 protein: CATVGQARRDKKLF

J gene: TRGJ1/TRGJ2
clone size: NA
V gene: TRGV9
CDR3 DNA: TGTGCCTCCTCCCCTTATTATAAGAAACTCTTT
CDR3 protein: CASSPYYKKLF

J gene: TRGJ1/TRGJ2
clone size: NA
V gene: TRGV9
CDR3 DNA: TGTGCCTTGTTGGGGAGGTGTGGGGTAACCTTCCTCAACGATTATTATAAGAAACTCTTT
CDR3 protein: CALLGRCGVTFLNDYYKKLF

J gene: TRGJ1/TRGJ2
clone size: NA
V gene: TRGV11
CDR3 DNA: TGTGCCTGCTGGCCTGATCACCCTTATTATAAGAAACTCTTT
CDR3 protein: CACWPDHPYYKKLF

J gene: TRGJ1/TRGJ2
clone size: once
V gene: TRGV4
CDR3 DNA: TGTGCCACCTGGGATGTATGGTATTATAAGAAACTCTTT
CDR3 protein: CATWDVWYYKKLF

J gene: TRGJP2
clone size: NA
V gene: TRGV2
CDR3 DNA: TGTGCCACCTGGTCGCGGATAGGTAGTGATTGGATCAAGACGTTT
CDR3 protein: CATWSRIGSDWIKTF

J gene: TRGJ1/TRGJ2
clone size: NA
V gene: TRGV8
CDR3 DNA: TGCGCCACCTGGGATAGGCCTTATTATAAGAAACTCTTT
CDR3 protein: CATWDRPYYKKLF

J gene: TRGJP2
clone size: NA
V gene: TRGV8
CDR3 DNA: TGTGCCACCTGGGATTGGATCAAGACGTTT
CDR3 protein: CATWDWIKTF

J gene: TRGJ1/TRGJ2
clone size: NA
V gene: TRGV11
CDR3 DNA: TGTGCCTGCCTGGCCTATACCCTTACTTATAAGAAACTCTTT
CDR3 protein: CACLAYTLTYKKLF

J gene: TRGJ1/TRGJ2
clone size: NA
V gene: TRGV5
CDR3 DNA: TGTGCCACCTGGGACGGTGGTATTATTAATAAGAAACTCTTT
CDR3 protein: CATWDGGIINKKLF

J gene: TRGJ1/TRGJ2
clone size: NA
V gene: TRGV9
CDR3 DNA: TGTGCCTCGATGGGGGGTAAGAAACTCTTT
CDR3 protein: CASMGGKKLF